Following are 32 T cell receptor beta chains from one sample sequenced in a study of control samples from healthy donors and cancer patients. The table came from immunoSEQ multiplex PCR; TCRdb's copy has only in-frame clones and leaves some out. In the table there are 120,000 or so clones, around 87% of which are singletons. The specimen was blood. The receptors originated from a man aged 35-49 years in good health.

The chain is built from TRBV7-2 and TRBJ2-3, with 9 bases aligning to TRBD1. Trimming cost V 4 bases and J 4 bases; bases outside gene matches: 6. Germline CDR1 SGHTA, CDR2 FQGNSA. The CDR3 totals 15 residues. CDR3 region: CASSSSNRGPDTQYF. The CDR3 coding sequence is TGTGCCAGCAGCTCGAGTAACAGGGGGCCAGATACGCAGTATTTT.

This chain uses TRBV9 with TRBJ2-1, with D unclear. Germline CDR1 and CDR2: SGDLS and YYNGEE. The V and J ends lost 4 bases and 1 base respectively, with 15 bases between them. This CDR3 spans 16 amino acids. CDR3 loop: CASSLPAKGSYNEQFF. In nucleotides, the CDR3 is TGTGCCAGCAGCCTCCCAGCAAAGGGTTCCTACAATGAGCAGTTCTTC.

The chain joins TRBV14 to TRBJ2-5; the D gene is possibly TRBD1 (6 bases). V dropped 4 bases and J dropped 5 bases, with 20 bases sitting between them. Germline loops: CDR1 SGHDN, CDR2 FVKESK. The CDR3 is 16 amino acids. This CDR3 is CASSRGDIVFRETQYF. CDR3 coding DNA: TGTGCCAGCAGCCGAGGGGACATCGTATTTAGGGAGACCCAGTACTTC. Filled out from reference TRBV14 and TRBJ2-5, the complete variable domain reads EAGVTQFPSHSVIEKGQTVTLRCDPISGHDNLYWYRRVMGKEIKFLLHFVKESKQDESGMPNNRFLAERTGGTYSTLKVQPAELEDSGVYFCASSRGDIVFRETQYFGPGTRLLVL.

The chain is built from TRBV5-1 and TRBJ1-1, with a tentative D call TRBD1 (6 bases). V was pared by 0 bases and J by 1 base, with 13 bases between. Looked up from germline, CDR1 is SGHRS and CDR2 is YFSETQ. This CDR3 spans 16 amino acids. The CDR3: CASSLGTGTTNTEAFF. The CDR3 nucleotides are TGCGCCAGCAGCTTGGGTACCGGGACAACGAACACTGAAGCTTTCTTT.

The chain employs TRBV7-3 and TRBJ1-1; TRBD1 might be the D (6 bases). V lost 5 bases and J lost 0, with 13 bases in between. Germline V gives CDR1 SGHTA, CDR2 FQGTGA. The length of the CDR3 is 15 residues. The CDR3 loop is CASSTTGPVNTEAFF. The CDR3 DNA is TGTGCCAGCAGCACAACAGGGCCCGTGAACACTGAAGCTTTCTTT.

CDR3 sequence reads: CASSPRQGETQYF. The DNA for the CDR3 is TGTGCCAGCAGCCCAAGACAGGGGGAGACCCAGTACTTC. The chain employs TRBV7-3 and TRBJ2-5; 8 bases are shared with TRBD1. The CDR3 totals 13 residues. Germline values: CDR1 SGHTA, CDR2 FQGTGA. With V trimmed by 5 bases and J by 5 bases, 4 bases remained unmatched.

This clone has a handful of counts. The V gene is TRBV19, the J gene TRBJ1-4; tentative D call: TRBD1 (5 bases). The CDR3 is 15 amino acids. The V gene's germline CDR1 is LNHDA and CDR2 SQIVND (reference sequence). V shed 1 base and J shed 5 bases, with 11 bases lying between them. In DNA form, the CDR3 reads TGTGCCAGTAGTATAGGTCGACAGAGGAATGAAAAACTGTTTTTT. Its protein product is CASSIGRQRNEKLFF.

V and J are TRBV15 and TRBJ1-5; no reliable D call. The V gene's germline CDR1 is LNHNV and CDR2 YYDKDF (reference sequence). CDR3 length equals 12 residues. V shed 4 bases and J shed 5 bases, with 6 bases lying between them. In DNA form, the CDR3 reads TGTGCCACCAGCATCGGGGATCAGCCCCAGCATTTT. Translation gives CATSIGDQPQHF.

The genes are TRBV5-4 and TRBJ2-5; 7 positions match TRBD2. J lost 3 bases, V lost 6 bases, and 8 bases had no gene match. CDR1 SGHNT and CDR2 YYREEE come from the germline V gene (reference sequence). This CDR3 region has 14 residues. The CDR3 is CASTPRGGEETQYF. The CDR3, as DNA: TGTGCCAGCACCCCGCGGGGAGGGGAAGAGACCCAGTACTTC.

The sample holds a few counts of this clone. The CDR3 here is CASSSYPMAVSGNTIYF. The CDR3 bases are TGTGCCAGCAGCTCATACCCTATGGCAGTCTCTGGAAACACCATATATTTT. This chain connects TRBV7-2 to TRBJ1-3; D remains unclear. CDR3 length equals 17 residues. Germline V CDR1 and CDR2: SGHTA, FQGNSA. The V end lost 4 bases, the J end lost 0 bases, and 16 bases lay between the germline ends.

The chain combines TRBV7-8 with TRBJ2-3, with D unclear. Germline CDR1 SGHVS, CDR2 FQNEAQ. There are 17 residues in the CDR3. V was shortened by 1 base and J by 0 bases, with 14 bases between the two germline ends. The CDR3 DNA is TGTGCCAGCAGCTTAGAGGCAGGCCAGATTAGCACAGATACGCAGTATTTT. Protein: CASSLEAGQISTDTQYF.

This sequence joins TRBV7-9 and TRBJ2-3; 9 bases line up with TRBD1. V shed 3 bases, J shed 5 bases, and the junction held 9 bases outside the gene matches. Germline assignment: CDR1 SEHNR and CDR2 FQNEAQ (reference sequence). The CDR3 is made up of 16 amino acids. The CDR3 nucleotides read TGTGCCAGCAGCTTCCTAACAGGGGGCGCAGGAGATACGCAGTATTTT. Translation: CASSFLTGGAGDTQYF.

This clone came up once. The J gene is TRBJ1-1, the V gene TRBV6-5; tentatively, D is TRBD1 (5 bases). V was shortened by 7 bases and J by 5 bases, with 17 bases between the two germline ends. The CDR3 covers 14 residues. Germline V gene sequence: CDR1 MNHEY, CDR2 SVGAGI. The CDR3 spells CASKGRVKNTEAFF. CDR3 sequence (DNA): TGTGCCAGCAAAGGCAGGGTAAAGAATACTGAAGCTTTCTTT.

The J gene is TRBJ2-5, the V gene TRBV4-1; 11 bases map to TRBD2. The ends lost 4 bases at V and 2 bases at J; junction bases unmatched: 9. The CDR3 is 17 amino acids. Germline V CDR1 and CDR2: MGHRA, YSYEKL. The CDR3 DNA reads TGCGCCAGCAGCCCGAGAGGAGTAGCGGGGGGGCAAGAGACCCAGTACTTC. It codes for CASSPRGVAGGQETQYF.

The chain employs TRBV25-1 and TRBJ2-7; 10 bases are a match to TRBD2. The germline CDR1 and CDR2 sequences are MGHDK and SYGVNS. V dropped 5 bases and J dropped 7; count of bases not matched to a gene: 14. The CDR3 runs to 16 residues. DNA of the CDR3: TGTGCCAGCAGTCCGGGGCTAGCGGGGGCCCAGAGTGAGCAGTACTTC. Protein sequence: CASSPGLAGAQSEQYF.

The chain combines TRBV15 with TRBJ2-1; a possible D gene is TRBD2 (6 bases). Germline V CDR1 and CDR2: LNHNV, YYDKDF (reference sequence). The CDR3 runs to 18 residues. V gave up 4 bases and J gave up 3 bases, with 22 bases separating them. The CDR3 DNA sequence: TGTGCCACCAGCAAAAAAGTCGTCTCGGGACTCTACTACAATGAGCAGTTCTTC. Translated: CATSKKVVSGLYYNEQFF.

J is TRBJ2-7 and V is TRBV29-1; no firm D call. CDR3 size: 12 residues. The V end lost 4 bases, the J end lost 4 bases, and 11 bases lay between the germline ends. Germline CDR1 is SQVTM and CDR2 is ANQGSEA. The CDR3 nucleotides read TGCAGCGTTGGCGAGGCCAGATACGAGCAGTACTTC. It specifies CSVGEARYEQYF.

CDR3 sequence (DNA): TGCAGCGTTGGTCGGGCCGGAGACACAGATACGCAGTATTTT. Translated, it gives CSVGRAGDTDTQYF. The rearrangement links TRBV29-1 to TRBJ2-3, with D hard to call. The CDR3 has 14 residues. V lost 4 bases and J lost 2, with 13 bases in between. Germline V lookup: CDR1 SQVTM, CDR2 ANQGSEA.

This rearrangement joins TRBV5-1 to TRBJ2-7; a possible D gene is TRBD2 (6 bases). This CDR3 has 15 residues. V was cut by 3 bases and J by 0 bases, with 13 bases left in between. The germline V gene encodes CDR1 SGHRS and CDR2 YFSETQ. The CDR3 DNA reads TGCGCCAGCAGCTATGCGGGGTTCAGCTCCTACGAGCAGTACTTC. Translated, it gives CASSYAGFSSYEQYF.

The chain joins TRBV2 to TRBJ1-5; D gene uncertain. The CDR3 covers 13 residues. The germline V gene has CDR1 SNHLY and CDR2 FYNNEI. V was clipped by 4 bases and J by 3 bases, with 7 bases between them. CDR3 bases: TGTGCCAGCAGTGGGCTGAACAATCAGCCCCAGCATTTT. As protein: CASSGLNNQPQHF.

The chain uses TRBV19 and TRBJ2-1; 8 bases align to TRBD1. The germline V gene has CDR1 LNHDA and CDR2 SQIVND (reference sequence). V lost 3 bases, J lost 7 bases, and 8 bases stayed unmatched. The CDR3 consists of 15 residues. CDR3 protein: CASSMAGQVGNEQFF. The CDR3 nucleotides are TGTGCCAGTAGTATGGCGGGACAGGTAGGGAATGAGCAGTTCTTC.

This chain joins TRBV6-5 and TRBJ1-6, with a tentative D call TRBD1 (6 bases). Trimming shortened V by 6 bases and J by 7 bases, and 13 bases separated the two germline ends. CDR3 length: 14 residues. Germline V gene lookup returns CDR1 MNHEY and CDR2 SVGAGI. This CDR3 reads CASRGQIWNSPLHF. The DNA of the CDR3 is TGTGCCAGCAGAGGACAGATTTGGAATTCACCCCTCCACTTT.

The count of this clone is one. The CDR3 DNA is TGTGCCACCAGTGATTTGCGCCGGGGGGTTGGAGAGACCCAGTACTTC. Encoded protein: CATSDLRRGVGETQYF. The chain is built from TRBV24-1 and TRBJ2-5, with 7 bases matching TRBD2. Germline V lookup: CDR1 KGHDR, CDR2 SFDVKD. The CDR3 loop spans 16 amino acids. With 0 bases clipped from V and 4 bases from J, the junction kept 7 bases outside the gene matches.

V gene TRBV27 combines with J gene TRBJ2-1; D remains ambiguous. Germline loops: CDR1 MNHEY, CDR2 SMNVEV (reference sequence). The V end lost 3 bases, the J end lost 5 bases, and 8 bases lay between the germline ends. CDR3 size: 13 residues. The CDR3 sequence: CASSFGGNNEQFF. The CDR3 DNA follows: TGTGCCAGCAGTTTTGGCGGAAACAATGAGCAGTTCTTC.

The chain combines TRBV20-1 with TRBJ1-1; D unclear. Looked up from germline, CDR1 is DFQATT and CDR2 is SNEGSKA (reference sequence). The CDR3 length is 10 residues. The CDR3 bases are TGCAGCGCCCGAGAGACCGTGGCTTTCTTT. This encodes CSARETVAFF.

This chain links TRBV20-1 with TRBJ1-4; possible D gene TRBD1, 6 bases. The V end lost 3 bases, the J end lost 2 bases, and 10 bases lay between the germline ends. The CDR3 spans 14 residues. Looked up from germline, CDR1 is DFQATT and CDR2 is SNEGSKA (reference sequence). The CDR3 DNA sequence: TGCAGTGCTAGTTGGGGGGGCACTAATGAAAAACTGTTTTTT. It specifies CSASWGGTNEKLFF.

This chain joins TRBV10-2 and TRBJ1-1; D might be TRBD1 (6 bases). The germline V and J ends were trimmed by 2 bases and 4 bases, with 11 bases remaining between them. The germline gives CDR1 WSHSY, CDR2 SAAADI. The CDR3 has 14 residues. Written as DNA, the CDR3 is TGCGCCAGCAGTGAGATTACAGGGACCACTGAAGCTTTCTTT. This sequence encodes CASSEITGTTEAFF.

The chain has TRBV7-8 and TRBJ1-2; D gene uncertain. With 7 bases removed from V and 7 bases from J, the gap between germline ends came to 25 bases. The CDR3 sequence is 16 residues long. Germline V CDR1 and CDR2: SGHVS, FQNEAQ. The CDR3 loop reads CASIFIRLGGESGYTF. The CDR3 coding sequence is TGTGCCAGCATCTTTATAAGGCTTGGCGGGGAAAGTGGCTACACCTTC.

The CDR3 region has the DNA TGTGCCAGCAGAAATACAGGTGCTCACACTGAAGCTTTCTTT. It translates to CASRNTGAHTEAFF. The rearrangement joins TRBV25-1 to TRBJ1-1, with D tentatively TRBD1 (5 bases). Trimming stripped 6 bases from V and 3 bases from J, with 14 bases between. The CDR3 contains 14 residues. Germline CDR1 reads MGHDK; CDR2 reads SYGVNS. Supplemented by reference TRBV25-1 and TRBJ1-1, the full variable domain reads EADIYQTPRYLVIGTGKKITLECSQTMGHDKMYWYQQDPGMELHLIHYSYGVNSTEKGDLSSESTVSRIRTEHFPLTLESARPSHTSQYLCASRNTGAHTEAFFGQGTRLTVV.

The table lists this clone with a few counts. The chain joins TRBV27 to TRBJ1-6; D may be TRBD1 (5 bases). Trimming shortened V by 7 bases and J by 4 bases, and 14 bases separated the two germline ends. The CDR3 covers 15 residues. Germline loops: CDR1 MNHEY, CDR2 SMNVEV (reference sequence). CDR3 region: CASTPQGPYNSPLHF. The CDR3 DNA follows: TGTGCCAGCACCCCTCAGGGTCCATATAATTCACCCCTCCACTTT.

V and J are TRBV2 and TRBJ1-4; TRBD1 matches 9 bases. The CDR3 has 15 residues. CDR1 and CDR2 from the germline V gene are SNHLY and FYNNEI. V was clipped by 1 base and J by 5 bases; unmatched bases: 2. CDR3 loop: CASSEGQGENEKLFF. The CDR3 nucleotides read TGTGCCAGCAGTGAAGGACAGGGGGAGAATGAAAAACTGTTTTTT.

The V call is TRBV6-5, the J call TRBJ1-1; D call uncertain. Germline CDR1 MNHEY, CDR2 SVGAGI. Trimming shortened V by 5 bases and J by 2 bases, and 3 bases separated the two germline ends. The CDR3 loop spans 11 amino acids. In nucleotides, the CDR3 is TGTGCCAGCAGTATAAACACTGAAGCTTTCTTT. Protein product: CASSINTEAFF.